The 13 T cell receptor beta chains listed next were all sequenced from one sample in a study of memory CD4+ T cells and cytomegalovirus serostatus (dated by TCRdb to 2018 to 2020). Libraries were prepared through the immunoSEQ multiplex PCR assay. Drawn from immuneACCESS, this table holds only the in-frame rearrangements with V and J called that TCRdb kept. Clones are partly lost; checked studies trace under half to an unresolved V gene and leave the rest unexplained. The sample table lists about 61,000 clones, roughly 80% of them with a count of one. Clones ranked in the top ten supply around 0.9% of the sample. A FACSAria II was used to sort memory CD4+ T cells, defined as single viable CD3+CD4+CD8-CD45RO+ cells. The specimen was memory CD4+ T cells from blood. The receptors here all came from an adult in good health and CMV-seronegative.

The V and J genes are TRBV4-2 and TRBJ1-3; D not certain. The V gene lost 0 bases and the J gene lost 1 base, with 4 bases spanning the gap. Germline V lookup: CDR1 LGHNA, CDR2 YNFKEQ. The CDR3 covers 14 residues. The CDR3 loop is CASSQETSGNTIYF. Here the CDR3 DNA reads TGTGCCAGCAGCCAAGAGACGTCTGGAAACACCATATATTTT.

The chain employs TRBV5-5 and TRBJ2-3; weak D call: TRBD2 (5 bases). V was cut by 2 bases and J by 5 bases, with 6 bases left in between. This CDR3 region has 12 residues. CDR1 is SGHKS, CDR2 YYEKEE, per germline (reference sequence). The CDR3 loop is CASSLGLDTQYF. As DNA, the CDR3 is TGTGCCAGCAGCTTAGGACTAGATACGCAGTATTTT.

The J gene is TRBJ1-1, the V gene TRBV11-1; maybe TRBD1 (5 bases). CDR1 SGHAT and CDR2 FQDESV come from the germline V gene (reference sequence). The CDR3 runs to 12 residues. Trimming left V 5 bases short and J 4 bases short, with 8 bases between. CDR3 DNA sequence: TGTGCCAGCAGCCAAAGGGGCACTGAAGCTTTCTTT. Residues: CASSQRGTEAFF.

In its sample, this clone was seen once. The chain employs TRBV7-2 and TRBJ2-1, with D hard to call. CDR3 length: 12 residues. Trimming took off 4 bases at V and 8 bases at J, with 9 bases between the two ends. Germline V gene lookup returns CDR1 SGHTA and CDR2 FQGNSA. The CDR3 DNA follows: TGTGCCAGCAGCTCGAGTCGCTATGAGCAGTTCTTC. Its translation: CASSSSRYEQFF.

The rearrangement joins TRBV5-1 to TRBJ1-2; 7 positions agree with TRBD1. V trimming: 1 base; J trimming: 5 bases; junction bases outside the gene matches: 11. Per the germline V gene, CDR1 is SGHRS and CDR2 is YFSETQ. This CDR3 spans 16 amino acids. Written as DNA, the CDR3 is TGCGCCAGCAGCTTGAGGGCACAGGGGACTACATATGGCTACACCTTC. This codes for CASSLRAQGTTYGYTF.

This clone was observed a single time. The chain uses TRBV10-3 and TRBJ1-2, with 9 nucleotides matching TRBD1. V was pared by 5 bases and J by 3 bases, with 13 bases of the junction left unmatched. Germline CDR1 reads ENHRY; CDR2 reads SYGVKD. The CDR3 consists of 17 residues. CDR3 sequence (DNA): TGTGCCATCAGTTCGGGCTTGTTGGGACAGGGTGACTATGGCTACACCTTC. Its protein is CAISSGLLGQGDYGYTF.

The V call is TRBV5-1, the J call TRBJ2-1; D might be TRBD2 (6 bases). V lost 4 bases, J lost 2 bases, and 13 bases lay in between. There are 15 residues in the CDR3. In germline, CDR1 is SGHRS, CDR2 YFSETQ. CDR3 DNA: TGCGCCAGCAGCGCTCTAGCGAATACCTACAATGAGCAGTTCTTC. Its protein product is CASSALANTYNEQFF.

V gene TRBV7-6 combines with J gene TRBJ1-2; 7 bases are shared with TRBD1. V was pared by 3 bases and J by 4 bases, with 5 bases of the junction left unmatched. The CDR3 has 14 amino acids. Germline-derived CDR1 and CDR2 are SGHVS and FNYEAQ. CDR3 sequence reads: CASSFLAGGYGYTF. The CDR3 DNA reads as TGTGCCAGCAGCTTCCTGGCAGGGGGCTATGGCTACACCTTC. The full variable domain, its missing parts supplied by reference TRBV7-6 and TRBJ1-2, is GAGVSQSPRYKVTKRGQDVALRCDPISGHVSLYWYRQALGQGPEFLTYFNYEAQQDKSGLPNDRFSAERPEGSISTLTIQRTEQRDSAMYRCASSFLAGGYGYTFGSGTRLTVV.

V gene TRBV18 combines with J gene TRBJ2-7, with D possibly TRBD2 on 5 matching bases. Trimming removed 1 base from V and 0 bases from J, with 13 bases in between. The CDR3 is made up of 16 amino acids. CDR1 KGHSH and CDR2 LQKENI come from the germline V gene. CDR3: CASSPLRTRASYEQYF. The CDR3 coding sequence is TGTGCCAGCTCACCACTCCGGACGAGGGCCTCCTACGAGCAGTACTTC.

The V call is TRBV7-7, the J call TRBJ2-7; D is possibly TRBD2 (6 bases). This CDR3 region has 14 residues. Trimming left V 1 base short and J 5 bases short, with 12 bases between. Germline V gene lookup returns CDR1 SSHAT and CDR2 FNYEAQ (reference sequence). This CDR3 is CASSLGSGTDEQYF. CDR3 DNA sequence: TGTGCCAGCAGCTTAGGTTCAGGGACTGACGAGCAGTACTTC.

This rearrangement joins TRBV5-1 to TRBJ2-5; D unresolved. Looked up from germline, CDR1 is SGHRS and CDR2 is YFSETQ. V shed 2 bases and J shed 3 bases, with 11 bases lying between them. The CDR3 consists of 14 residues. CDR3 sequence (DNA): TGCGCCAGCAGCTTTGGCCAGTGGAAAGAGACCCAGTACTTC. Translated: CASSFGQWKETQYF.

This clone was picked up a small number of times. CDR3 residues: CASSLGQGDTGELFF. The CDR3 bases are TGCGCCAGCAGCTTGGGACAGGGAGACACCGGGGAGCTGTTTTTT. V gene TRBV5-1 combines with J gene TRBJ2-2; 7 bases match TRBD1. CDR3 length: 15 residues. V trimming: 0 bases; J trimming: 3 bases; junction bases outside the gene matches: 2. Germline loops: CDR1 SGHRS, CDR2 YFSETQ.

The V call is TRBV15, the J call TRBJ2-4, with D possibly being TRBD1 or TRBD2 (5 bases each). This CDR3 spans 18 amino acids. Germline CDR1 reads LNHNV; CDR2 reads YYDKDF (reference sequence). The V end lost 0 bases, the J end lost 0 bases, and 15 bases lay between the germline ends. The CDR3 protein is CATSRDWGREIAKNIQYF. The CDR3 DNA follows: TGTGCCACCAGCAGAGATTGGGGCAGGGAGATAGCCAAAAACATTCAGTACTTC. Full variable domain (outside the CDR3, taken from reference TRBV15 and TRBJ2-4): DAMVIQNPRYQVTQFGKPVTLSCSQTLNHNVMYWYQQKSSQAPKLLFHYYDKDFNNEADTPDNFQSRRPNTSFCFLDIRSPGLGDTAMYLCATSRDWGREIAKNIQYFGAGTRLSVL.